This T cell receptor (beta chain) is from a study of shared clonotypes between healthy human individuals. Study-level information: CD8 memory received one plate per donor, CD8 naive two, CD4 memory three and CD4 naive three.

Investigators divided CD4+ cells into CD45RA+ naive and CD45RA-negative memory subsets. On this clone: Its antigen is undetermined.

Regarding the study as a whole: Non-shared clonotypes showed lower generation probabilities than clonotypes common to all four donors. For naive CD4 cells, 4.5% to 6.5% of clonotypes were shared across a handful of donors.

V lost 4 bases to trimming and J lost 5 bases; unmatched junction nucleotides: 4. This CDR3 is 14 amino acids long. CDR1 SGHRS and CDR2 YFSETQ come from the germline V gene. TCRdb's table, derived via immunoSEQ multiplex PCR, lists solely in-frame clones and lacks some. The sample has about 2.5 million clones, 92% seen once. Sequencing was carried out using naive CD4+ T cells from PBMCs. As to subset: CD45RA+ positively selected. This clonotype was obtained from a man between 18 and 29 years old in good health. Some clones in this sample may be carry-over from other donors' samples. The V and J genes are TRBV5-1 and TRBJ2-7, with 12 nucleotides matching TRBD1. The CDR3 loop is CASSPGTGGNEQYF. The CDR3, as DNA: TGCGCCAGCAGCCCCGGGACAGGGGGCAACGAGCAGTACTTC.